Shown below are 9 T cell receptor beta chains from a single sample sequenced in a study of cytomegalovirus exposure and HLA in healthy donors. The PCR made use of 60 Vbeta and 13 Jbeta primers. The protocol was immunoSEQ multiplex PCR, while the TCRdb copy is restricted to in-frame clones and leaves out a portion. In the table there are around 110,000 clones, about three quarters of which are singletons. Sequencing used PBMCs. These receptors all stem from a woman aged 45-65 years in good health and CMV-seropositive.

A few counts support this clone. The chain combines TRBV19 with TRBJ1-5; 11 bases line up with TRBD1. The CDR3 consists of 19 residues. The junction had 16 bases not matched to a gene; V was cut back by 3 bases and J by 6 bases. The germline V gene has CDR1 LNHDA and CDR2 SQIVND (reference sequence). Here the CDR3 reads CASSISLGQGATWGQPQHF. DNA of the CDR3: TGTGCCAGTAGTATTTCCCTTGGACAGGGGGCCACTTGGGGTCAGCCCCAGCATTTT.

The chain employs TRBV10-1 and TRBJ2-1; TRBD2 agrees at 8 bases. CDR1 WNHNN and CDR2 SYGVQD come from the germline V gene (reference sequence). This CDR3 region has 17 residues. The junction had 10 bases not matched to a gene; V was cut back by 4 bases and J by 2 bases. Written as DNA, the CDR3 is TGCGCCAGCAGTGTTGGACGGGGGGGTTTCCCCTACAATGAGCAGTTCTTC. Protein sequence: CASSVGRGGFPYNEQFF.

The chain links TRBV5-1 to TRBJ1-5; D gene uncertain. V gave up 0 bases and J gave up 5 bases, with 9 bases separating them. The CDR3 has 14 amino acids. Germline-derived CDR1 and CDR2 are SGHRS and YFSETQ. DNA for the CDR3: TGCGCCAGCAGCTTGGGCCCCTCAGATCAGCCCCAGCATTTT. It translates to CASSLGPSDQPQHF.

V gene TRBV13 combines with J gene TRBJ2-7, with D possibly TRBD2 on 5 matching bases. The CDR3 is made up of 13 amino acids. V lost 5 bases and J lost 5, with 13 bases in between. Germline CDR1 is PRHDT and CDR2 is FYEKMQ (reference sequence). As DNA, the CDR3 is TGTGCCAGCAGCCCTAGAACCGGGGACGAGCAGTACTTC. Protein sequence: CASSPRTGDEQYF.

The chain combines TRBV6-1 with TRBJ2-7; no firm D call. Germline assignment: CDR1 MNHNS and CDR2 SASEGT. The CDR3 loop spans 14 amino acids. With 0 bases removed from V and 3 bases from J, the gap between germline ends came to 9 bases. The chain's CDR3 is CASSEAGSDYEQYF. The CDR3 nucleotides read TGTGCCAGCAGTGAAGCCGGGTCCGACTACGAGCAGTACTTC.

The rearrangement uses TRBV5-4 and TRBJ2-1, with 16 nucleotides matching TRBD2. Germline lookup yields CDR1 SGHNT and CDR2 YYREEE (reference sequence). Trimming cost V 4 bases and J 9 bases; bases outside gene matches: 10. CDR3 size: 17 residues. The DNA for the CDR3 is TGTGCCAGCAGCACCGGGACTAGCGGGGGGGATATCCCTGAGCAGTTCTTC. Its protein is CASSTGTSGGDIPEQFF. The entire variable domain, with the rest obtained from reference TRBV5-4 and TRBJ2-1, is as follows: ETGVTQSPTHLIKTRGQQVTLRCSSQSGHNTVSWYQQALGQGPQFIFQYYREEENGRGNFPPRFSGLQFPNYSSELNVNALELDDSALYLCASSTGTSGGDIPEQFFGPGTRLTVL.

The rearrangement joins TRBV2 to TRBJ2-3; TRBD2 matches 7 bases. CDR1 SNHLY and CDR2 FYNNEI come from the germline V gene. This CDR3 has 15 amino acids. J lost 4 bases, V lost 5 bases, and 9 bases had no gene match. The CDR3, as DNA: TGTGCCAGCAGTTTTCTAGCGGCGGGGGCAGATACGCAGTATTTT. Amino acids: CASSFLAAGADTQYF.

Here the CDR3 DNA reads TGTGCCAGCAGCTCGTTAGGGACAGGGGCGGAAGACACTGAAGCTTTCTTT. Its protein is CASSSLGTGAEDTEAFF. The chain is built from TRBV7-9 and TRBJ1-1; 10 bases align to TRBD1. This CDR3 region has 17 residues. The germline CDR1 and CDR2 sequences are SEHNR and FQNEAQ (reference sequence). V lost 4 bases and J lost 3; bases outside the gene matches: 11.

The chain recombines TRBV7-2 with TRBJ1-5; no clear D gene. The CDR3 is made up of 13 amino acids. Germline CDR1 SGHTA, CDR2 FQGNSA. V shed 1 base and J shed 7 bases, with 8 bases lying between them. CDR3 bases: TGTGCCAGCAGCTTAGGGACGGGGCAGCCCCAGCATTTT. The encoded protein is CASSLGTGQPQHF.